These 20 T cell receptor beta chains originate from one sample sequenced in a study of T cell clonality in common variable immunodeficiency. The protocol was immunoSEQ multiplex PCR, while the TCRdb copy is restricted to in-frame clones and leaves out a portion. Recorded here are about 33,000 clones, none singletons. These TCRs' antigens remain unknown. Study-wide results and limits: Fewer deletions and N-nucleotide insertions were reportedly seen in common variable immunodeficiency TCR beta sequences.

The sequenced material came from peripheral blood mononuclear cells. The origin of the receptors is a human donor with common variable immunodeficiency.

This clone was seen many times. Read sequence stops 3 residues before the CDR3 end, and the germline J gene provides the missing end. V gene TRBV5-1 combines with J gene TRBJ2-7; D is possibly TRBD1 (6 bases). There are 16 residues in the CDR3. Germline-derived CDR1 and CDR2 are SGHRS and YFSETQ. Trimming removed 0 bases from V and 2 bases from J, with 15 bases in between. CDR3 DNA (partial): TGCGCCAGCAGCTTGGTTCACGGGACACCCACCTACGAG. It translates to CASSLVHGTPTYE. The whole CDR3 sequence reads CASSLVHGTPTYEQYF.

This clone has more than one count but fewer than ten. Read data end 3 residues before the CDR3 end; the end is taken from the germline J gene. The chain recombines TRBV5-1 with TRBJ2-7; maybe TRBD1 (5 bases). CDR1 is SGHRS and CDR2 is YFSETQ in the germline V gene. The CDR3 loop spans 14 amino acids. The V end lost 0 bases, the J end lost 0 bases, and 7 bases lay between the germline ends. CDR3 DNA (partial): TGCGCCAGCAGCTTGGGTCAGGGCTCCTACGAG. Translation gives CASSLGQGSYE. The complete CDR3 reads CASSLGQGSYEQYF. Looking up the rest from reference TRBV5-1 and TRBJ2-7 gives the full variable domain: KAGVTQTPRYLIKTRGQQVTLSCSPISGHRSVSWYQQTPGQGLQFLFEYFSETQRNKGNFPGRFSGRQFSNSRSEMNVSTLELGDSALYLCASSLGQGSYEQYFGPGTRLTVT.

The sample holds many counts of this clone. Read coverage stops 3 residues before the CDR3 terminus; the germline J gene supplies the remainder. The chain joins TRBV7-9 to TRBJ1-1; 9 positions match TRBD1. This CDR3 comprises 13 residues. CDR1 and CDR2 from the germline V gene are SEHNR and FQNEAQ (reference sequence). After removal of 5 bases from V and 3 bases from J, the junction contained 1 base not matched to a gene. CDR3 loop: CASSGQGYTEAFF. Incomplete CDR3 DNA: TGTGCCAGCAGCGGACAGGGGTACACTGAA. The complete variable domain, with remaining parts taken from reference TRBV7-9 and TRBJ1-1, reads DTGVSQNPRHKITKRGQNVTFRCDPISEHNRLYWYRQTLGQGPEFLTYFQNEAQLEKSRLLSDRFSAERPKGSFSTLEIQRTEQGDSAMYLCASSGQGYTEAFFGQGTRLTVV.

Within the sample, this clone is medium-sized. With the read ending 3 residues before the CDR3 end, the germline J gene is used to fill in that end. The rearrangement joins TRBV5-1 to TRBJ2-4; 13 bases align to TRBD2. The CDR3 totals 19 residues. After removal of 4 bases from V and 0 bases from J, the junction contained 10 bases not matched to a gene. The germline gives CDR1 SGHRS, CDR2 YFSETQ. The covered CDR3 bases are TGCGCCAGCAGCCGCGGACTAGCGGGGGAGTCCTCAGCCAAAAACATT. Translating it yields CASSRGLAGESSAKNI. The entire CDR3 is CASSRGLAGESSAKNIQYF.

In its sample, this clone was seen a few times. The CDR3 extends 3 residues past the end of the read, so its final part is completed from the germline J gene. The J gene is TRBJ2-5, the V gene TRBV6-1, with 8 bases that match TRBD1. The CDR3 loop spans 15 amino acids. Looked up from germline, CDR1 is MNHNS and CDR2 is SASEGT. The ends lost 1 base at V and 4 bases at J; junction bases unmatched: 5. Incomplete CDR3 DNA: TGTGCCAGCAGTGAAGGGACAGGGTTTGGAGAGACC. Residues: CASSEGTGFGET. In full, the CDR3 reads CASSEGTGFGETQYF.

The table lists this clone with a few counts. Coverage ceases 3 residues before the CDR3 finishes, and the germline J gene fills in the end. The rearrangement joins TRBV18 to TRBJ1-1; 7 bases map to TRBD1. After removal of 2 bases from V and 0 bases from J, the junction contained 0 bases not matched to a gene. CDR1 and CDR2 (germline): KGHSH, LQKENI. This CDR3 is 14 amino acids long. CDR3 protein: CASSPDRVNTEAFF. The sequenced CDR3 bases are TGTGCCAGCTCACCAGACAGGGTGAACACTGAA.

This clone has at least ten counts. The missing CDR3 end, 3 residues past where the read stops, is filled in from the germline J gene. This chain joins TRBV18 and TRBJ1-1, with 11 bases that match TRBD1. Germline CDR1 KGHSH, CDR2 LQKENI. The length of the CDR3 is 14 residues. The sequenced part of the CDR3 DNA is TGTGCCAGCTCACCCACGGACAGGGGGCGTCGA. This codes for CASSPTDRGRR. The complete CDR3 protein is CASSPTDRGRRAFF.

As to this clone: With the read ending 3 residues before the CDR3 end, the germline J gene is used to fill in that end. V usage is TRBV7-8 and J usage is TRBJ1-1, with 8 nucleotides matching TRBD1. V shed 5 bases and J 0 bases; nucleotides not matched to a gene: 5. The CDR3 spans 15 residues. CDR1 and CDR2 from the germline V gene are SGHVS and FQNEAQ. The CDR3 DNA, read in part, is TGTGCCAGCAGCCTAGGACAGGGACTGAACACTGAA. Translating it yields CASSLGQGLNTE. The CDR3 in full is CASSLGQGLNTEAFF.

In its sample, this clone was seen a few times. The DNA read from the CDR3 is TGTGCCAGCAGCCCCCAAACAGCGTATACAGGGAACAATCAGCCC. This translates into CASSPQTAYTGNNQP. In full, the CDR3 is CASSPQTAYTGNNQPQHF. The chain recombines TRBV7-6 with TRBJ1-5, with D tentatively TRBD1 (6 bases). Coverage ceases 3 residues before the CDR3 finishes, and the germline J gene fills in the end. The germline CDR1 and CDR2 sequences are SGHVS and FNYEAQ. V lost 5 bases, J lost 3 bases, and 23 bases lay in between. The CDR3 loop spans 18 amino acids.

This clone was seen a few times. The read is 3 residues too short to cover the CDR3 end, so that end is filled in from the germline J gene. The chain is built from TRBV2 and TRBJ2-3, with D uncertain. The V gene lost 8 bases and the J gene lost 4 bases, with 16 bases spanning the gap. The CDR3 covers 14 residues. CDR1 and CDR2 from the germline V gene are SNHLY and FYNNEI. The CDR3 loop reads CASGEEASPDTQYF. Partial CDR3 DNA: TGTGCCAGCGGGGAAGAAGCTAGTCCAGATACG.

Points on this clone: The CDR3 extends 3 residues past the end of the read, so its final part is completed from the germline J gene. The rearrangement links TRBV6-2 or TRBV6-3 to TRBJ1-2; the match to TRBD1 covers 7 bases. Per the germline V gene, CDR1 is MNHEY and CDR2 is SVGEGT. The CDR3 consists of 14 residues. With 4 bases clipped from V and 4 bases from J, the junction kept 6 bases outside the gene matches. The chain's CDR3 is CASSWRDSFYGYTF. Partial CDR3 DNA: TGTGCCAGCAGTTGGCGGGACAGCTTCTATGGC.

This clone was picked up a small number of times. With the read ending 3 residues before the CDR3 end, the germline J gene is used to fill in that end. V is TRBV11-1 and J is TRBJ2-1; 7 bases match TRBD1. The CDR3 contains 14 residues. Germline V gives CDR1 SGHAT, CDR2 FQDESV (reference sequence). Unmatched junction bases numbered 8, after V lost 4 bases and J lost 8 bases. CDR3 protein: CASSSGDRVDEQFF. CDR3 DNA, as far as it was read: TGTGCCAGCAGCTCTGGCGACAGGGTGGATGAG. Complete variable domain (other parts from reference TRBV11-1 and TRBJ2-1): EAEVAQSPRYKITEKSQAVAFWCDPISGHATLYWYRQILGQGPELLVQFQDESVVDDSQLPKDRFSAERLKGVDSTLKIQPAELGDSAMYLCASSSGDRVDEQFFGPGTRLTVL.

This clone was detected many times. The CDR3 goes on 3 residues after the read ends, and that part is filled in from the germline J gene. The rearrangement uses TRBV7-9 and TRBJ1-1; D is unclear. The V gene's germline CDR1 is SEHNR and CDR2 FQNEAQ (reference sequence). V lost 2 bases and J 2 bases, leaving 9 bases between the germline ends. The CDR3 has 14 amino acids. The covered CDR3 bases are TGTGCCAGCAGCTTAACTTCAGGTAACACTGAA. This gives the protein CASSLTSGNTE. The CDR3 as a whole reads CASSLTSGNTEAFF.

The table lists this clone with a few counts. The read is 3 residues too short to cover the CDR3 end, so that end is filled in from the germline J gene. V gene TRBV30 combines with J gene TRBJ2-1; unclear D gene. CDR3 size: 9 residues. The V gene lost 5 bases and the J gene lost 8 bases, with 4 bases spanning the gap. CDR1 and CDR2 (germline): GTSNPN, SVGIG (reference sequence). The chain's CDR3 is CAWGHEQFF. Partial CDR3 DNA: TGTGCCTGGGGGCATGAG.

To note about this clone: The read halts 3 residues ahead of the CDR3 end, with the missing end drawn from the germline J gene. The rearrangement joins TRBV18 to TRBJ1-2, with 7 bases that match TRBD1. V lost 6 bases, J lost 6 bases, and 10 bases stayed unmatched. This CDR3 spans 14 amino acids. CDR1 is KGHSH, CDR2 LQKENI, per germline. CDR3 DNA (partial): TGTGCCAGCTCCTCGGGACAGAAGTCTAATGGC. Translation: CASSSGQKSNG. The full CDR3 sequence reads CASSSGQKSNGYTF. The whole variable domain, remainder taken from reference TRBV18 and TRBJ1-2, is NAGVMQNPRHLVRRRGQEARLRCSPMKGHSHVYWYRQLPEEGLKFMVYLQKENIIDESGMPKERFSAEFPKEGPSILRIQQVVRGDSAAYFCASSSGQKSNGYTFGSGTRLTVV.

On this clone: From the germline J gene comes the end of the CDR3, since the read stops 3 residues before it. V and J are TRBV19 and TRBJ1-5; the D gene is possibly TRBD1 (6 bases). V was cut by 5 bases and J by 3 bases, with 17 bases left in between. CDR1 is LNHDA and CDR2 is SQIVND in the germline V gene (reference sequence). This CDR3 has 16 amino acids. Partial CDR3 DNA: TGTGCCAGTAGTCCTCTTGGGCAGGGGAACAATCAGCCC. This codes for CASSPLGQGNNQP. The entire CDR3 protein reads CASSPLGQGNNQPQHF.

A few counts support this clone. The read finishes 3 residues shy of the CDR3 end, and the germline J gene is used to complete it. The chain recombines TRBV19 with TRBJ1-6; 8 nucleotides match TRBD1. This CDR3 region has 14 residues. V was clipped by 4 bases and J by 7 bases; unmatched bases: 3. CDR1 and CDR2 from the germline V gene are LNHDA and SQIVND (reference sequence). CDR3 sequence: CASSTGQENSPLHF. CDR3 DNA, as far as it was read: TGTGCCAGTAGTACGGGACAGGAGAATTCACCC.

This clone was observed a few times. The read terminates 3 residues ahead of where the CDR3 ends, so the germline J gene completes it. This sequence joins TRBV19 and TRBJ2-5; a possible D gene is TRBD2 (7 bases). CDR3 length: 15 residues. Germline V gene sequence: CDR1 LNHDA, CDR2 SQIVND (reference sequence). V was clipped by 5 bases and J by 2 bases, with 15 bases between them. CDR3 bases read: TGTGCCAGTAGTCATGGGGGGGCAGGACAAGAGACC. It is translated as CASSHGGAGQET. The entire CDR3 reads CASSHGGAGQETQYF.

This clone was seen at least ten times. The read is 3 residues too short to cover the CDR3 end, so that end is filled in from the germline J gene. V and J are TRBV30 and TRBJ2-6, with D perhaps matching TRBD1 (6 bases). CDR3 size: 16 residues. The germline V and J ends were trimmed by 5 bases and 4 bases, with 18 bases remaining between them. CDR1 GTSNPN and CDR2 SVGIG come from the germline V gene (reference sequence). CDR3 loop: CAWVPIQGRGANVLTF. The sequenced CDR3 bases are TGTGCCTGGGTCCCCATCCAGGGGAGAGGGGCCAACGTC.

This clone was found a few times. From the germline J gene comes the end of the CDR3, since the read stops 3 residues before it. The chain couples TRBV19 to TRBJ1-2; tentative D call: TRBD1 (5 bases). The germline V and J ends were trimmed by 4 bases and 5 bases, with 11 bases remaining between them. Germline CDR1 is LNHDA and CDR2 is SQIVND (reference sequence). The CDR3 totals 13 residues. CDR3 protein: CASSTAGSYGYTF. The sequenced CDR3 bases are TGTGCCAGTAGTACGGCAGGGAGTTATGGC.